Here is one TCR beta chain with its context. This may come from a read error, since a much larger clone is one base off. These data originate in a study of Graves' ophthalmopathy and Graves' hyperthyroidism. This CDR3 has 13 residues. Trimming took off 4 bases at V and 3 bases at J, with 8 bases between the two ends. Per the germline V gene, CDR1 is KGHDR and CDR2 is SFDVKD. Amplification targeted the TCR beta CDR3 regions, with RNA transcripts as the source material. First-round RT-PCR with HTBI primers preceded a second-round multiplex PCR. TCRdb fed the multiplex PCR reads into MiXCR, producing one record per CDR3 protein. The sample yields about 740,000 distinct CDR3 sequences, around 40% seen once.

The receptor's source is an adult man with Graves' ophthalmopathy. Sequencing input: peripheral blood. V gene TRBV24-1 combines with J gene TRBJ1-1; D uncertain. The CDR3: CATSERRDTEAFF. CDR3 sequence (DNA): TGTGCCACCAGTGAACGGAGGGACACTGAAGCTTTCTTT.